This is a list of T cell receptor beta chains from one sample in a study of T cell responses to AZD1222 COVID-19 vaccine. Clones were read by immunoSEQ multiplex PCR, and TCRdb kept only the in-frame ones, dropping some. The data contain about 120,000 clones, about 83% of them singletons. Material: peripheral blood, obtained on day 0 of AZD1222 vaccination. The receptor source for this set is an adult in good health. The CDR3 runs from the conserved cysteine through the conserved F or W. A D gene is named only where the DNA matches it firmly. Clone size is stated in some rows and not others, as once, few, many or a class when expanded.

D: -
J: TRBJ1-5
V: TRBV18
size: -
DNA: TGTGCCAGCTCTACCGGAGGGGAGTTCAATCAGCCCCAGCATTTT
CDR3: CASSTGGEFNQPQHF

D: TRBD1
J: TRBJ2-3
V: TRBV7-2
size: -
DNA: TGTGCCAGCAGCTTAGGAGGGGGCAACACAGATACGCAGTATTTT
CDR3: CASSLGGGNTDTQYF

D: TRBD1
J: TRBJ2-7
V: TRBV28
size: -
DNA: TGTGCCAGCAGATCCGGACAGGGTGTGGGAAGCTACGAGCAGTACTTC
CDR3: CASRSGQGVGSYEQYF

D: -
J: TRBJ1-1
V: TRBV6-2/TRBV6-3
size: -
DNA: TGTGCCAGCAGTTTGGGGCGGGACCCTGAAGCTTTCTTT
CDR3: CASSLGRDPEAFF

D: TRBD2
J: TRBJ2-3
V: TRBV2
size: -
DNA: TGTGCCAGCAGTGAATGGCTAGCGGGGAGCACAGATACGCAGTATTTT
CDR3: CASSEWLAGSTDTQYF

D: -
J: TRBJ1-5
V: TRBV28
size: -
DNA: TGTGCCAGCAGGATTAGCAATCAGCCCCAGCATTTT
CDR3: CASRISNQPQHF

D: -
J: TRBJ1-2
V: TRBV5-1
size: -
DNA: TGCGCCAGCAGCCGGGACGGAGACTATGGCTACACCTTC
CDR3: CASSRDGDYGYTF

D: -
J: TRBJ2-7
V: TRBV6-6
size: -
DNA: TGTGCCAGCAGTTACAAAACAGGCCGGGAGCAGTACTTC
CDR3: CASSYKTGREQYF

D: -
J: TRBJ1-5
V: TRBV28
size: -
DNA: TGTGCCAGCAGTTCCGGGCAACGGACAGGCAATCAGCCCCAGCATTTT
CDR3: CASSSGQRTGNQPQHF

D: -
J: TRBJ1-4
V: TRBV18
size: -
DNA: TGTGCCAGCTCACCAACCCAGGGCACTGAAAAACTGTTTTTT
CDR3: CASSPTQGTEKLFF

D: TRBD1
J: TRBJ1-2
V: TRBV27
size: once
DNA: TGTGCCAGCAGTGCCGGGACAGGGGGCGACTATGGCTACACCTTC
CDR3: CASSAGTGGDYGYTF

D: TRBD2
J: TRBJ2-3
V: TRBV27
size: -
DNA: TGTGCCAGCAGTCCTAGGACAGGTCCCCGAGGACTAGCGGGAGGGGGCACAGATACGCAGTATTTT
CDR3: CASSPRTGPRGLAGGGTDTQYF

D: -
J: TRBJ2-7
V: TRBV28
size: -
DNA: TGTGCCAGCAGTCCCCGACTAGTTTCCTACGAGCAGTACTTC
CDR3: CASSPRLVSYEQYF

D: TRBD1
J: TRBJ2-7
V: TRBV7-9
size: -
DNA: TGTGCCAGCACCTTAGACAGGGGAGTGAACGAGCAGTACTTC
CDR3: CASTLDRGVNEQYF

D: TRBD1
J: TRBJ1-5
V: TRBV27
size: -
DNA: TGTGCCAGCAGAGTCGTCCTAACAGGGGTGGGCCAGGAGGTTCAGCCCCAGCATTTT
CDR3: CASRVVLTGVGQEVQPQHF

D: TRBD1
J: TRBJ1-3
V: TRBV19
size: -
DNA: TGTGCCAGTATGGGACAGGGGGCGGACGGAAACACCATATATTTT
CDR3: CASMGQGADGNTIYF

D: -
J: TRBJ1-2
V: TRBV7-9
size: -
DNA: TGTGCCAGCAGCTACCTTAAGAGACTCAGCTATGGCTACACCTTC
CDR3: CASSYLKRLSYGYTF

D: TRBD1
J: TRBJ2-4
V: TRBV25-1
size: -
DNA: TGTGCCAGCAGCGGGACAGGGTCGGGAATAGCCAAAAACATTCAGTACTTC
CDR3: CASSGTGSGIAKNIQYF

D: -
J: TRBJ2-7
V: TRBV2
size: -
DNA: TGTGCCAGCAGGGCCGGGACCGAGGCGTACTTC
CDR3: CASRAGTEAYF

D: TRBD1
J: TRBJ1-2
V: TRBV18
size: -
DNA: TGTGCCAGCTCACCACCGGGACAGGGGGATGGCTACACCTTC
CDR3: CASSPPGQGDGYTF

D: -
J: TRBJ1-2
V: TRBV14
size: once
DNA: TGTGCCAGCAGCCAACTCGACAGCTCCTATGGCTTCGGCTACACCTTC
CDR3: CASSQLDSSYGFGYTF

D: TRBD1
J: TRBJ2-4
V: TRBV28
size: -
DNA: TGTGCCAGCAGGCGGACAGGGGGGAGAAACATTCAGTACTTC
CDR3: CASRRTGGRNIQYF

D: -
J: TRBJ1-4
V: TRBV18
size: -
DNA: TGTGCCAGCTCACCACGGGGAGGGCAGAACTTAAATGAAAAACTGTTTTTT
CDR3: CASSPRGGQNLNEKLFF

D: -
J: TRBJ1-1
V: TRBV6-2/TRBV6-3
size: -
DNA: TGTGCCAGCAGTTATATGAACAGTGAAGCTTTCTTT
CDR3: CASSYMNSEAFF

D: TRBD2
J: TRBJ2-1
V: TRBV6-5
size: -
DNA: TGTGCCAGCAGTTACGAGACTAGCGGGCCCGGCAATGAGCAGTTCTTC
CDR3: CASSYETSGPGNEQFF

D: -
J: TRBJ2-1
V: TRBV7-2
size: -
DNA: TGTGCCAGCAGCTGGGGGGACAGCTACAATGAGCAGTTCTTC
CDR3: CASSWGDSYNEQFF

D: TRBD1
J: TRBJ1-2
V: TRBV24-1
size: -
DNA: TGTGCCACCAGTGATCCGGGGAGGGGGCGATCCGGCTATGGCTACACCTTC
CDR3: CATSDPGRGRSGYGYTF

D: -
J: TRBJ1-5
V: TRBV28
size: -
DNA: TGTGCCAGTGAATCCTTTGGACAGTACAATCAGCCCCAGCATTTT
CDR3: CASESFGQYNQPQHF

D: -
J: TRBJ2-5
V: TRBV5-8
size: -
DNA: TGTGCCAGCAGCTTTGATCGAAGGGAGACCCAGTACTTC
CDR3: CASSFDRRETQYF

D: -
J: TRBJ2-7
V: TRBV6-2/TRBV6-3
size: -
DNA: TGTGCCAGCAGTTCCCCCTTCCTCTACGAGCAGTACTTC
CDR3: CASSSPFLYEQYF

D: -
J: TRBJ1-6
V: TRBV28
size: -
DNA: TGTGCCAGCAGGCCCCCCGAGGGGTATAATTCACCCCTCCACTTT
CDR3: CASRPPEGYNSPLHF

D: -
J: TRBJ1-5
V: TRBV30
size: -
DNA: TGTGCCTGGACTGGTCTCCCCAATCAGCCCCAGCATTTT
CDR3: CAWTGLPNQPQHF

D: TRBD2
J: TRBJ2-1
V: TRBV28
size: once
DNA: TGTGCCAGCAGTTCGGGGACTAGCGGGAAGAGGGAGCAGTTCTTC
CDR3: CASSSGTSGKREQFF

D: -
J: TRBJ2-7
V: TRBV5-4
size: -
DNA: TGTGCCAGCAGCTTGGGGGGGACCTACGAGCAGTACTTC
CDR3: CASSLGGTYEQYF

D: -
J: TRBJ2-2
V: TRBV5-1
size: -
DNA: TGCGCCAGCAGCGGGGACGGGGCCGGGGAGCTGTTTTTT
CDR3: CASSGDGAGELFF

D: TRBD1
J: TRBJ1-6
V: TRBV7-2
size: -
DNA: TGTGCCAGCAGCCAGTACAGGGGGAATTCACCCCTCCACTTT
CDR3: CASSQYRGNSPLHF

D: -
J: TRBJ1-4
V: TRBV7-8
size: -
DNA: TGTGCCAGCAGCTTAAGGGGTACTAATGAAAAACTGTTTTTT
CDR3: CASSLRGTNEKLFF

D: -
J: TRBJ2-5
V: TRBV9
size: -
DNA: TGTGCCAGCAGCGTAGACGGGGGGCGGGAAGAGACCCAGTACTTC
CDR3: CASSVDGGREETQYF

D: -
J: TRBJ1-2
V: TRBV28
size: -
DNA: TGTGCCAGCAGTGCAGGGTACTATGGCTACACCTTC
CDR3: CASSAGYYGYTF

D: -
J: TRBJ2-2
V: TRBV4-3
size: -
DNA: TGCGCCCGCAGCCAACCGGGACAATCGACCGGGGAGCTGTTTTTT
CDR3: CARSQPGQSTGELFF